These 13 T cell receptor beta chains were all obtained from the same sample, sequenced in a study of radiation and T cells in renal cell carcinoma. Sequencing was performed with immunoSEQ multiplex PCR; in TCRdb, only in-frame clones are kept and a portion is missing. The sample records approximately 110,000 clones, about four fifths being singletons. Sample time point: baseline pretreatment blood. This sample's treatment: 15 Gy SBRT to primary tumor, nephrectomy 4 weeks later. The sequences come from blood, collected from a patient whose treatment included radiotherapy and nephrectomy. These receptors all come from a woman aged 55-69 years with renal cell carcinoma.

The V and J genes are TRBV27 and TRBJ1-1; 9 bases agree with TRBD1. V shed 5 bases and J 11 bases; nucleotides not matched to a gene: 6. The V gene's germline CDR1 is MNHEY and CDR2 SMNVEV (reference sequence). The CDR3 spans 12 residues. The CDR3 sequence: CASSTTGGEAFF. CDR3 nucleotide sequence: TGTGCCAGCAGTACTACAGGGGGCGAGGCTTTCTTT.

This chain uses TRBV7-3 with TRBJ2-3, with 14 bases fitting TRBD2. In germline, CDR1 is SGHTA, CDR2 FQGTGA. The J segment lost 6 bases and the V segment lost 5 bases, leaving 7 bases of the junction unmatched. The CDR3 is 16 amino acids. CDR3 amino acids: CASSPRTSGGLDTQYF. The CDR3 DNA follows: TGTGCCAGCAGCCCACGGACTAGCGGGGGGCTGGATACGCAGTATTTT.

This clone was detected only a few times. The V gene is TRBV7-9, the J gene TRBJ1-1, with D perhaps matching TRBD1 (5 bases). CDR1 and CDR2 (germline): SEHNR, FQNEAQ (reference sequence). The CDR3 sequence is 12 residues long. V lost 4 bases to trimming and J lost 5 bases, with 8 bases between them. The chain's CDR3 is CASSSGGTEAFF. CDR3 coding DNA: TGTGCCAGCAGCTCCGGGGGAACTGAAGCTTTCTTT.

The CDR3 coding sequence is TGTGCCAGCAGTTATTCCGCCAATCAGCCCCAGCATTTT. Translated, it gives CASSYSANQPQHF. This chain joins TRBV6-5 and TRBJ1-5; no clear D gene. This CDR3 has 13 amino acids. V was shortened by 3 bases and J by 3 bases, with 6 bases between the two germline ends. Germline CDR1 MNHEY, CDR2 SVGAGI.

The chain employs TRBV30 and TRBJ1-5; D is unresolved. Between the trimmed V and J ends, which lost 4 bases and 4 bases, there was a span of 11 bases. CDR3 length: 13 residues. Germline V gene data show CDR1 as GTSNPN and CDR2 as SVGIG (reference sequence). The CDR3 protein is CAWNFETNQPQHF. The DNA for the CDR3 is TGTGCCTGGAATTTTGAGACGAATCAGCCCCAGCATTTT.

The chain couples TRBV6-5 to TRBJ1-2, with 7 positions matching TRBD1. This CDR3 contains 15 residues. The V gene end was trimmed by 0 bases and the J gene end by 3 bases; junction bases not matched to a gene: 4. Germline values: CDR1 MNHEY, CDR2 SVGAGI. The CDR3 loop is CASSYSQGGHYGYTF. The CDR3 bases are TGTGCCAGCAGTTACTCCCAGGGGGGGCACTATGGCTACACCTTC.

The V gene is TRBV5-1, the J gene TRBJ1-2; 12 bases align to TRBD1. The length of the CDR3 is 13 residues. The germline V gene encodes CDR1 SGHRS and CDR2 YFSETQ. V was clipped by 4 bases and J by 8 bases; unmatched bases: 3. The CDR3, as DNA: TGCGCCAGCAGCCAGGGACAGGGGGCCGGCTACACCTTC. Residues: CASSQGQGAGYTF.

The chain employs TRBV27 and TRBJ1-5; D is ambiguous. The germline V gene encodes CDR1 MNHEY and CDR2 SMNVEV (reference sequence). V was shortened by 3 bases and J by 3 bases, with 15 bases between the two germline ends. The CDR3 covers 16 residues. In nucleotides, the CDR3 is TGTGCCAGCAGTTTGACCCCCCCGGTCTTCAATCAGCCCCAGCATTTT. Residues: CASSLTPPVFNQPQHF.

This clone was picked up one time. CDR3 nucleotides: TGTGCCAGCAGTTACGGGGGTACGGATGGCTACACCTTC. As protein: CASSYGGTDGYTF. The chain recombines TRBV6-5 with TRBJ1-2, with TRBD1 as a possible D gene (5 bases). Germline loops: CDR1 MNHEY, CDR2 SVGAGI. The CDR3 runs to 13 residues. Trimming removed 2 bases at V and 6 bases at J, with 10 bases between.

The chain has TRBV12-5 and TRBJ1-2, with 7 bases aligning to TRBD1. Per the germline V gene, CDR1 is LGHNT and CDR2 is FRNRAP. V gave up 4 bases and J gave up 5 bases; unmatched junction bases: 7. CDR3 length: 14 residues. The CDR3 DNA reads TGTGCTAGTGGTTACGGACAGGAAGCGTATGGCTACACCTTC. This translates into CASGYGQEAYGYTF.

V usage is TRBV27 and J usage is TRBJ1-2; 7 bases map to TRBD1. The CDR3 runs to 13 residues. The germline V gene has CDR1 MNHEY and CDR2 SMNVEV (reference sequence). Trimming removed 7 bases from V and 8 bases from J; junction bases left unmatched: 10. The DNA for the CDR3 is TGTGCCAGCAAAATGACAGGGTGGCAGGGCTACACCTTC. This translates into CASKMTGWQGYTF.

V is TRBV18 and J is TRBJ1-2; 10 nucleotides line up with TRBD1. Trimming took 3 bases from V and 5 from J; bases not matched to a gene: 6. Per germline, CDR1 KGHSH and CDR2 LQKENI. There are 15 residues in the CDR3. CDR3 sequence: CASSPRQGAEYGYTF. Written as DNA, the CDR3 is TGTGCCAGCTCACCTAGACAGGGGGCTGAGTATGGCTACACCTTC.

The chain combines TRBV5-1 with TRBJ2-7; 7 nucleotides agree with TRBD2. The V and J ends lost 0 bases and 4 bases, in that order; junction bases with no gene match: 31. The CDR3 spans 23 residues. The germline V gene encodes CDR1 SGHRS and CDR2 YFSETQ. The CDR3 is CASSLGLADDTLRTFVGFYEQYF. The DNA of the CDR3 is TGCGCCAGCAGCTTGGGACTAGCCGATGATACATTACGTACGTTTGTCGGTTTTTACGAGCAGTACTTC.